The clone carrying this T cell receptor (beta chain) was detected a few times. Its antigen is as yet unknown. The source of the sample is a study of Graves' ophthalmopathy and Graves' hyperthyroidism. Study-level findings and limits: Most thyroid clonotypes expanded beyond 0.001 frequency were also found in blood.

Amplification of the TCR beta CDR3 regions used RNA transcripts (as template). Second-round multiplex PCR followed a first-round RT-PCR using HTBI primers. Via MiXCR, TCRdb re-called the multiplex PCR reads, giving one row per CDR3 protein. Of more than 550,000 distinct CDR3 sequences listed, roughly 39% are singletons. The CDR3 is 16 residues long. With 8 bases removed from V and 3 bases from J, the gap between germline ends came to 20 bases. Researchers turned away patients with other autoimmune diseases, uncontrolled infections, pregnancy or lactation. The PBMCs had their origin in 10 ml of fresh peripheral blood.

The V and J genes are TRBV12-3 or TRBV12-4 and TRBJ1-3; no firm D call. The TCR originated in an adult man with Graves' ophthalmopathy. The sequenced sample consisted of peripheral blood. CDR3 in amino acids: CASGPGSSAGGNTIYF. The CDR3 DNA sequence: TGTGCCAGCGGGCCGGGATCTTCAGCCGGTGGAAACACCATATATTTT.